These 30 T cell receptor beta chains were sequenced from one sample in a study of response to subunit inactivated influenza vaccine. TCRdb independently ran MiXCR on the RT-PCR reads; one entry per CDR3 protein. The sample lists 590,000 or so distinct CDR3 sequences; around 15% were seen once. Material: PBMCs from blood, obtained 14 to 15 days before vaccination. The receptor source for this set is a man aged 45-65 years who received an inactivated influenza vaccine.

The J gene is TRBJ1-1, the V gene TRBV5-1; D unclear. V dropped 1 base and J dropped 3 bases, with 13 bases sitting between them. This CDR3 comprises 15 residues. Germline-derived CDR1 and CDR2 are SGHRS and YFSETQ. CDR3 sequence reads: CASSLSWAPYTEAFF. In DNA, the CDR3 is TGCGCCAGCAGCTTGTCGTGGGCACCATACACTGAAGCTTTCTTT.

This clonotype has only a few counts. The V call is TRBV20-1, the J call TRBJ2-3; 12 bases are shared with TRBD2. Germline V CDR1 and CDR2: DFQATT, SNEGSKA (reference sequence). V lost 2 bases, J lost 2 bases, and 2 bases stayed unmatched. This CDR3 region has 15 residues. The CDR3 nucleotides read TGCAGTGCTAGAAGGACTAGCGGGATCACAGATACGCAGTATTTT. It codes for CSARRTSGITDTQYF.

This clonotype was detected ten times or more. V gene TRBV6-2 or TRBV6-3 combines with J gene TRBJ2-7; 8 positions match TRBD2. The CDR3 covers 18 residues. Germline assignment: CDR1 MNHEY and CDR2 SVGEGT. The junction had 11 bases not matched to a gene; V was cut back by 0 bases and J by 1 base. The CDR3 sequence is CASSYSSGSGRFSYEQYF. The CDR3 DNA reads as TGTGCCAGCAGTTACTCGAGTGGAAGCGGGAGATTTTCCTACGAGCAGTACTTC.

In its sample, this clonotype was seen a few times. The chain joins TRBV20-1 to TRBJ1-2; D gene uncertain. CDR1 is DFQATT, CDR2 SNEGSKA, per germline (reference sequence). V was cut by 1 base and J by 3 bases, with 15 bases left in between. The CDR3 covers 15 residues. This CDR3 is CSARAPGLVDYGYTF. For the CDR3, the DNA is TGCAGTGCTAGAGCCCCCGGGTTAGTTGACTATGGCTACACCTTC.

This clonotype was seen a few times. The chain couples TRBV7-9 to TRBJ2-7, with 8 bases matching TRBD1. Germline V CDR1 and CDR2: SEHNR, FQNEAQ (reference sequence). This CDR3 is built from 15 residues. V gave up 5 bases and J gave up 5 bases; unmatched junction bases: 11. The CDR3 bases are TGTGCCAGCAGCCTATCATTGGACAGGGAGAACGAGCAGTACTTC. As protein: CASSLSLDRENEQYF.

This clonotype has a count of ten or more. The chain joins TRBV4-3 to TRBJ2-7; D gene uncertain. The CDR3 is 14 amino acids. Germline CDR1 and CDR2: LGHNA and YSLEER. The V end lost 5 bases, the J end lost 4 bases, and 15 bases lay between the germline ends. The CDR3 nucleotides are TGCGCCAGCAGCTCTCAGCTGGGTGGATACGAGCAGTACTTC. Protein: CASSSQLGGYEQYF.

This clonotype has more than one count but fewer than ten. The chain couples TRBV7-2 to TRBJ2-7; 12 bases line up with TRBD2. The length of the CDR3 is 17 residues. The germline V gene has CDR1 SGHTA and CDR2 FQGNSA. J was trimmed by 9 bases and V by 3 bases; bases with no gene match: 15. The CDR3 spells CASSFDSGLAGTVRQYF. As DNA, the CDR3 is TGTGCCAGCAGCTTCGACAGCGGACTAGCGGGGACCGTCCGGCAGTACTTC. Full variable domain (outside the CDR3, taken from reference TRBV7-2 and TRBJ2-7): GAGVSQSPSNKVTEKGKDVELRCDPISGHTALYWYRQSLGQGLEFLIYFQGNSAPDKSGLPSDRFSAERTGGSVSTLTIQRTQQEDSAVYLCASSFDSGLAGTVRQYFGPGTRLTVT.

The table lists this clonotype with a few counts. The rearrangement uses TRBV4-3 and TRBJ2-3; D gene ambiguous. Per the germline V gene, CDR1 is LGHNA and CDR2 is YSLEER. With 1 base removed from V and 3 bases from J, the gap between germline ends came to 11 bases. This CDR3 has 15 residues. In nucleotides, the CDR3 is TGCGCCAGCAGCCAAGCCGAGGTGGTAACAGATACGCAGTATTTT. Residues: CASSQAEVVTDTQYF.

The CDR3 protein is CASSPLGSGSPYEQYF. For the CDR3, the DNA is TGTGCCAGCAGCCCCCTGGGTAGCGGGAGCCCCTACGAGCAGTACTTC. The chain links TRBV9 to TRBJ2-7; 9 nucleotides line up with TRBD2. CDR1 is SGDLS, CDR2 YYNGEE, per germline. Trimming took 4 bases from V and 2 from J; bases not matched to a gene: 10. The length of the CDR3 is 16 residues.

The rearrangement uses TRBV28 and TRBJ2-7; no definite D call. Trimming pared 6 bases from V and 5 bases from J, leaving 14 bases between. Germline CDR1 MDHEN, CDR2 SYDVKM. This CDR3 region has 13 residues. The CDR3 sequence is CASSQTGRNEQYF. As DNA, the CDR3 is TGTGCCAGCAGCCAAACCGGTCGGAACGAGCAGTACTTC.

This clonotype was counted only a few times. The chain uses TRBV11-2 and TRBJ1-4; D ambiguous. This CDR3 contains 16 residues. CDR1 is SGHAT, CDR2 FQNNGV, per germline. V lost 5 bases, J lost 0 bases, and 13 bases lay in between. The CDR3 nucleotides are TGTGCCAGCAGCGGTCTCCGGGCCTCAACTAATGAAAAACTGTTTTTT. Residues: CASSGLRASTNEKLFF.

V gene TRBV27 combines with J gene TRBJ2-7; D is uncertain. The CDR3 loop spans 15 amino acids. V gave up 7 bases and J gave up 0 bases, with 16 bases separating them. Germline V gives CDR1 MNHEY, CDR2 SMNVEV (reference sequence). The DNA of the CDR3 is TGTGCCAGCAAACCCAGACCGGGTATCTCCTACGAGCAGTACTTC. It translates to CASKPRPGISYEQYF.

There are many counts of this clonotype. This rearrangement joins TRBV2 to TRBJ1-2; weak D call: TRBD1 (6 bases). Germline V gene data show CDR1 as SNHLY and CDR2 as FYNNEI. Deletions cut 7 bases from V and 8 bases from J, with 11 bases between. The CDR3 sequence is 11 residues long. The CDR3 nucleotides read TGTGCCAGCAAGCGGGACATCGGCTACACCTTC. It translates to CASKRDIGYTF.

The rearrangement joins TRBV9 to TRBJ1-6, with D unclear. V was cut by 7 bases and J by 9 bases, with 8 bases left in between. CDR3 size: 11 residues. Germline CDR1 is SGDLS and CDR2 is YYNGEE. In DNA form, the CDR3 reads TGTGCCAGCGGAGGGAGTTCACCCCTCCACTTT. Translated: CASGGSSPLHF.

J is TRBJ2-7 and V is TRBV20-1; D tentatively reads TRBD1 or TRBD2 (5 bases each). Trimming shortened V by 0 bases and J by 7 bases, and 16 bases separated the two germline ends. The CDR3 extends over 14 amino acids. Germline values: CDR1 DFQATT, CDR2 SNEGSKA (reference sequence). The CDR3 coding sequence is TGCAGTGCTAGAGATCTGGGACGGATTGGTGAGCAGTACTTC. Translation gives CSARDLGRIGEQYF.

This chain uses TRBV3-1 with TRBJ2-2; TRBD2 aligns across 9 bases. This CDR3 is built from 18 residues. CDR1 and CDR2 (germline): LGHDT, YNNKEL (reference sequence). The junction had 23 bases not matched to a gene; V was cut back by 11 bases and J by 7 bases. The CDR3 nucleotides are TGTGCCTCCTGCAAAGCTCCCCGCGGGGGGGCTCGTGGCGGGGAGCTGTTTTTT. Residues: CASCKAPRGGARGGELFF.

There are many counts of this clonotype. V and J are TRBV18 and TRBJ2-1; 11 bases fit TRBD1. This CDR3 comprises 14 residues. Trimming took 3 bases from V and 10 from J; bases not matched to a gene: 5. Germline V gene lookup returns CDR1 KGHSH and CDR2 LQKENI. The CDR3 DNA reads TGTGCCAGCTCACCGGGACAGGGGGGACGAGAGCAGTTCTTC. This sequence encodes CASSPGQGGREQFF.

V usage is TRBV20-1 and J usage is TRBJ2-7; possibly TRBD1 or TRBD2 for D (6 bases each). Between the trimmed V and J ends, which lost 6 bases and 0 bases, there was a span of 15 bases. The CDR3 has 14 residues. CDR1 is DFQATT and CDR2 is SNEGSKA in the germline V gene (reference sequence). CDR3 DNA: TGCAGTGCGTCCCGAGGGGGAGGCTCCTACGAGCAGTACTTC. As protein: CSASRGGGSYEQYF.

The rearrangement links TRBV6-2 or TRBV6-3 to TRBJ1-2; a possible D gene is TRBD1 (6 bases). Trimming left V 5 bases short and J 0 bases short, with 10 bases between. The CDR3 sequence is 14 residues long. CDR1 is MNHEY and CDR2 is SVGEGT in the germline V gene. The CDR3 DNA reads TGTGCCAGCAGTGGGACACCTACTAACTATGGCTACACCTTC. This gives the protein CASSGTPTNYGYTF.

This clonotype was observed a few times. The V and J genes are TRBV20-1 and TRBJ2-7, with 10 positions matching TRBD1. The CDR3 runs 14 residues. CDR1 is DFQATT, CDR2 SNEGSKA, per germline (reference sequence). Losses at the gene ends were 1 base for V and 5 bases for J; bases not matched to a gene: 5. This CDR3 is CSARARDRGHEQYF. The DNA of the CDR3 is TGCAGTGCTAGAGCGAGGGACAGGGGCCACGAGCAGTACTTC.

The table lists this clonotype with a few counts. V gene TRBV27 combines with J gene TRBJ1-2, with D possibly matching TRBD1 (5 bases). The V gene lost 6 bases and the J gene lost 6 bases, with 14 bases spanning the gap. Germline values: CDR1 MNHEY, CDR2 SMNVEV (reference sequence). The CDR3 is 13 residues long. CDR3 residues: CASRQGFTDGYTF. The CDR3 coding sequence is TGTGCCAGCAGGCAGGGATTTACAGATGGCTACACCTTC.

There are a few counts of this clonotype. The rearrangement uses TRBV6-5 and TRBJ1-1; 7 bases map to TRBD1. J lost 2 bases, V lost 2 bases, and 2 bases had no gene match. This CDR3 spans 14 amino acids. Germline lookup yields CDR1 MNHEY and CDR2 SVGAGI. In DNA form, the CDR3 reads TGTGCCAGCAGTTACGACAGGGACAACACTGAAGCTTTCTTT. Protein: CASSYDRDNTEAFF.

The chain joins TRBV10-3 to TRBJ2-1; TRBD1 aligns across 9 bases. V lost 0 bases, J lost 0 bases, and 3 bases stayed unmatched. Germline loops: CDR1 ENHRY, CDR2 SYGVKD. There are 17 residues in the CDR3. The CDR3 region is CAISESGTGRSYNEQFF. CDR3 DNA: TGTGCCATCAGTGAGTCTGGGACAGGGCGCTCCTACAATGAGCAGTTCTTC.

About this clonotype itself: The CDR3 end shows no conserved phenylalanine or tryptophan, and so a read error is likely. No DNA is shown, since the ends of the CDR3 on it are uncertain; the CDR3 is the one TCRdb lists. The chain recombines TRBV4-3 with TRBJ2-1; the table gives TRBD2 as D, unverified against the DNA. With termini counted, the CDR3 has 15 amino acids. Per germline, CDR1 LGHNA and CDR2 YSLEER. The CDR3 loop reads CASSQDKNSGGGLFS.

This clonotype was detected only a few times. The gene calls are TRBV3-1 and TRBJ2-1, with D hard to call. This CDR3 contains 13 residues. Trimming stripped 0 bases from V and 5 bases from J, with 5 bases between. CDR1 and CDR2 (germline): LGHDT, YNNKEL (reference sequence). The DNA for the CDR3 is TGTGCCAGCAGCCAAGAGCTGGACAATGAGCAGTTCTTC. Protein product: CASSQELDNEQFF.

This clonotype was found many times. At one end the junction does not follow the germline gene, possibly because of a read error. The DNA of the CDR3 is TGTGCCAGCAGTTTATCAGGGTATGGCTACACCTTC. Its protein is CASSLSGYGYTF. V is TRBV5-1 and J is TRBJ1-2; TRBD1 is a possible D gene (5 bases). The germline CDR1 and CDR2 sequences are SGHRS and YFSETQ. This CDR3 comprises 12 residues.

This clonotype was recorded at least ten times. The chain has TRBV7-9 and TRBJ2-1; D is possibly TRBD1 or TRBD2 (5 bases each). The CDR3 runs 12 residues. The ends were cut back, 5 bases at V and 6 bases at J, with 8 bases in the middle. Germline CDR1 SEHNR, CDR2 FQNEAQ (reference sequence). The CDR3 DNA reads TGTGCCAGCAGCCTCGGGGCCAATGAGCAGTTCTTC. It yields the protein CASSLGANEQFF.

This sequence joins TRBV2 and TRBJ1-1; weak D call: TRBD1 (6 bases). Trimming took off 8 bases at V and 4 bases at J, with 14 bases between the two ends. CDR1 is SNHLY, CDR2 FYNNEI, per germline. This CDR3 is 13 amino acids long. Here the CDR3 reads CASQDSGRTEAFF. CDR3 nucleotide sequence: TGTGCCAGCCAGGACAGCGGGCGCACTGAAGCTTTCTTT.

This clonotype was seen repeatedly, ten times or more. The chain couples TRBV10-3 to TRBJ2-3, with a tentative D call TRBD2 (6 bases). Looked up from germline, CDR1 is ENHRY and CDR2 is SYGVKD. Trimming took off 2 bases at V and 2 bases at J, with 14 bases between the two ends. This CDR3 has 16 residues. The CDR3 sequence is CAISETMRGLTDTQYF. The CDR3, as DNA: TGTGCCATCAGTGAGACGATGCGGGGTCTCACAGATACGCAGTATTTT.

The table lists this clonotype with a few counts. The V gene is TRBV14, the J gene TRBJ2-7; 10 bases fit TRBD1. Germline CDR1 SGHDN, CDR2 FVKESK. V shed 4 bases and J 6 bases; nucleotides not matched to a gene: 9. This CDR3 contains 15 residues. CDR3 bases: TGTGCCAGCAGCCCGGCCCGGGACAGGGGACGCGAGCAGTACTTC. It is translated as CASSPARDRGREQYF.